These 25 T cell receptor beta chains came from one sample sequenced in a study of T-cell reconstitution after alpha-beta-depleted transplantation in children. Unique molecular identifiers were used in preparing the TCRbeta library. TCRdb re-analysed the PCR reads in MiXCR, keeping a single row per CDR3 protein. The sample includes 250,000 to 300,000 distinct CDR3 sequences, over 9% seen only once; the top ten take approximately 7.6%. Here the sequenced sample was PBMCs, taken before TCRalphabeta/CD19-depleted stem cell transplant. All receptors come from a boy in the first two years of life with acute myeloid leukemia, due to receive a stem cell transplant.

This clonotype has just a few counts. The chain couples TRBV29-1 to TRBJ2-5; 7 bases line up with TRBD1. V lost 1 base to trimming and J lost 5 bases; unmatched junction nucleotides: 7. Germline V lookup: CDR1 SQVTM, CDR2 ANQGSEA. This CDR3 comprises 14 residues. CDR3 coding DNA: TGCAGCGTTGAAGCTTCGACAGGGTTGGAGACCCAGTACTTC. Translated: CSVEASTGLETQYF.

This chain uses TRBV10-3 with TRBJ2-1, with a weak D call TRBD2 (5 bases). V was shortened by 6 bases and J by 5 bases, with 5 bases between the two germline ends. The CDR3 covers 11 residues. The germline CDR1 and CDR2 sequences are ENHRY and SYGVKD. CDR3 amino acids: CAISGDNEQFF. In nucleotides, the CDR3 is TGTGCCATCAGCGGGGACAATGAGCAGTTCTTC.

This clonotype appeared many times. The chain uses TRBV12-3 or TRBV12-4 and TRBJ1-2; a weak D match, TRBD1 (5 bases). The CDR3 spans 11 residues. Deletions cut 5 bases from V and 10 bases from J, with 11 bases between. The CDR3 is CASSTGQFYTF. The DNA for the CDR3 is TGTGCCAGCAGTACTGGACAATTCTACACCTTC.

J is TRBJ2-7 and V is TRBV23-1; D gene uncertain. TRBV23-1 counts as an open reading frame of uncertain function. The CDR3 is made up of 11 amino acids. Deletions cut 3 bases from V and 3 bases from J, with 3 bases between. CDR3 loop: CASSHGYEQYF. The CDR3, as DNA: TGCGCCAGCAGTCACGGCTACGAGCAGTACTTC.

There are many counts of this clonotype. In DNA form, the CDR3 reads TGTGCCACCAGCCCTGGGCGTGGACTCACCCAAGAGACCCAGTACTTC. This translates into CATSPGRGLTQETQYF. The rearrangement uses TRBV15 and TRBJ2-5; a possible D gene is TRBD2 (5 bases). Germline V gene data show CDR1 as LNHNV and CDR2 as YYDKDF (reference sequence). The CDR3 has 16 residues. V lost 5 bases, J lost 1 base, and 17 bases lay in between.

This clonotype was seen many times. The genes are TRBV28 and TRBJ2-1; TRBD1 matches 8 bases. Germline CDR1 MDHEN, CDR2 SYDVKM. CDR3 size: 14 residues. The V gene end was trimmed by 9 bases and the J gene end by 3 bases; junction bases not matched to a gene: 7. The CDR3 spells CASNPQGVYNEQFF. The CDR3 nucleotides read TGTGCCAGTAACCCACAGGGGGTCTACAATGAGCAGTTCTTC.

This chain joins TRBV10-3 and TRBJ2-7, with TRBD1 matching over 10 bases. CDR3 length: 15 residues. Germline CDR1 and CDR2: ENHRY and SYGVKD. With 2 bases clipped from V and 4 bases from J, the junction kept 5 bases outside the gene matches. CDR3 amino acids: CAISEPGQGPYEQYF. Here the CDR3 DNA reads TGTGCCATCAGTGAGCCGGGACAGGGGCCATACGAGCAGTACTTC.

This clonotype was detected ten times or more. The chain carries TRBV6-1 and TRBJ1-2; D possibly corresponds to TRBD1 (6 bases). CDR3 length: 15 residues. The V gene's germline CDR1 is MNHNS and CDR2 SASEGT. V was pared by 7 bases and J by 8 bases, with 23 bases between. CDR3 amino acids: CASKQSLRQQGGYTF. In DNA, the CDR3 is TGTGCCAGCAAACAAAGTTTGAGACAGCAGGGGGGCTACACCTTC.

With regard to this clonotype: Just one base apart from a much larger clone, this may be a read error. The chain carries TRBV7-9 and TRBJ2-2; 10 nucleotides line up with TRBD2. Germline V lookup: CDR1 SEHNR, CDR2 FQNEAQ (reference sequence). The trim removed 2 bases at V and 6 bases at J, leaving 3 bases unmatched. The CDR3 is 15 residues long. CDR3 protein: CASSLSGGAAGELFF. The CDR3 nucleotides read TGTGCCAGCAGCTTAAGCGGGGGGGCCGCCGGGGAGCTGTTTTTT.

This clonotype was seen many times. The V gene is TRBV7-8, the J gene TRBJ2-1; 10 bases map to TRBD1. Germline CDR1 SGHVS, CDR2 FQNEAQ. This CDR3 comprises 15 residues. J lost 4 bases, V lost 5 bases, and 5 bases had no gene match. This chain's CDR3 is CASSRRDRGYNEQFF. DNA of the CDR3: TGTGCCAGCAGCCGCCGGGACAGGGGATACAATGAGCAGTTCTTC.

This clonotype was observed at least ten times. This rearrangement joins TRBV27 to TRBJ2-4; D possibly corresponds to TRBD2 (6 bases). Trimming took 5 bases from V and 2 from J, leaving 16 bases between them. Per germline, CDR1 MNHEY and CDR2 SMNVEV (reference sequence). The CDR3 contains 16 residues. The CDR3: CASSRRARHSKNIQYF. The DNA for the CDR3 is TGTGCCAGCAGTCGGAGGGCGAGACACTCCAAAAACATTCAGTACTTC.

Turning to this clonotype: A clone one base away is much larger, so this may be a read error. No conserved phenylalanine or tryptophan ends this CDR3, so it is likely a read error. The CDR3 loop is CAIDGAYEQYC. The CDR3 DNA sequence: TGTGCCATCGACGGGGCCTACGAGCAGTACTGC. The V call is TRBV7-9, the J call TRBJ2-7; tentative D call: TRBD2 (5 bases). This CDR3 spans 11 amino acids. Between the trimmed V and J ends, which lost 10 bases and 2 bases, there was a span of 9 bases. Germline lookup yields CDR1 SEHNR and CDR2 FQNEAQ (reference sequence).

This clonotype was seen ten or more times. One end of the junction fails to match germline, which may point to a read error. This chain uses TRBV28 with TRBJ2-3, with TRBD2 identical over 9 bases. This CDR3 contains 16 residues. Germline loops: CDR1 MDHEN, CDR2 SYDVKM. CDR3 sequence (DNA): TGTGCCAGCAGTCTATGGGGCGGGGGGGCCAGGGGAACGCAGTATTTT. Its protein product is CASSLWGGGARGTQYF. Using reference TRBV28 and TRBJ2-3 for the parts outside the CDR3, the full variable domain is DVKVTQSSRYLVKRTGEKVFLECVQDMDHENMFWYRQDPGLGLRLIYFSYDVKMKEKGDIPEGYSVSREKKERFSLILESASTNQTSMYLCASSLWGGGARGTQYFGPGTRLTVL.

This chain uses TRBV12-3 or TRBV12-4 with TRBJ1-5; D perhaps matches TRBD1 (6 bases). This CDR3 spans 15 amino acids. Trimming pared 5 bases from V and 0 bases from J, leaving 11 bases between. CDR3 nucleotide sequence: TGTGCCAGCAGTCCCACAGGGTTTAGCAATCAGCCCCAGCATTTT. Its protein is CASSPTGFSNQPQHF.

This clonotype was seen a handful of times. This rearrangement joins TRBV18 to TRBJ2-7; TRBD1 might be the D (5 bases). The CDR3 runs to 15 residues. The V end lost 2 bases, the J end lost 0 bases, and 11 bases lay between the germline ends. Germline CDR1 is KGHSH and CDR2 is LQKENI. In DNA, the CDR3 is TGTGCCAGCTCACCAGGGGCAACATACTCCTACGAGCAGTACTTC. This translates into CASSPGATYSYEQYF. The full variable domain, with the rest looked up from reference TRBV18 and TRBJ2-7, is NAGVMQNPRHLVRRRGQEARLRCSPMKGHSHVYWYRQLPEEGLKFMVYLQKENIIDESGMPKERFSAEFPKEGPSILRIQQVVRGDSAAYFCASSPGATYSYEQYFGPGTRLTVT.

The table lists this clonotype with many counts. DNA for the CDR3: TGTGCCAGCAGCTTGGGCTCCTGGACAGGCGGTGGGCCCCAGCATTTT. Translated: CASSLGSWTGGGPQHF. The chain joins TRBV5-5 to TRBJ1-5; TRBD1 matches 7 bases. The CDR3 is 16 amino acids. V trimming: 0 bases; J trimming: 9 bases; junction bases outside the gene matches: 12. Germline V gene lookup returns CDR1 SGHKS and CDR2 YYEKEE (reference sequence). Supplemented by reference TRBV5-5 and TRBJ1-5, the full variable domain reads DAGVTQSPTHLIKTRGQQVTLRCSPISGHKSVSWYQQVLGQGPQFIFQYYEKEERGRGNFPDRFSARQFPNYSSELNVNALLLGDSALYLCASSLGSWTGGGPQHFGDGTRLSIL.

This clonotype was detected ten times or more. The chain links TRBV7-9 to TRBJ1-2; 7 positions match TRBD1. Germline assignment: CDR1 SEHNR and CDR2 FQNEAQ (reference sequence). With 3 bases clipped from V and 7 bases from J, the junction kept 11 bases outside the gene matches. The CDR3 extends over 15 amino acids. The CDR3 protein is CASSFGTERIVGYTF. Written as DNA, the CDR3 is TGTGCCAGCAGCTTTGGGACAGAAAGGATTGTTGGCTACACCTTC.

This sequence joins TRBV28 and TRBJ2-7, with D perhaps matching TRBD1 or TRBD2 (5 bases each). V was shortened by 3 bases and J by 3 bases, with 15 bases between the two germline ends. This CDR3 has 15 amino acids. CDR1 is MDHEN, CDR2 SYDVKM, per germline. For the CDR3, the DNA is TGTGCCAGCAGTTTGGGGGACCTATGGGACTACGAGCAGTACTTC. This gives the protein CASSLGDLWDYEQYF. The entire variable domain, with the rest obtained from reference TRBV28 and TRBJ2-7, is as follows: DVKVTQSSRYLVKRTGEKVFLECVQDMDHENMFWYRQDPGLGLRLIYFSYDVKMKEKGDIPEGYSVSREKKERFSLILESASTNQTSMYLCASSLGDLWDYEQYFGPGTRLTVT.

This clonotype was seen many times. The chain carries TRBV11-2 and TRBJ2-1; the D call may be TRBD1 or TRBD2 (6 bases each). Germline V CDR1 and CDR2: SGHAT, FQNNGV. This CDR3 region has 16 residues. Trimming pared 0 bases from V and 11 bases from J, leaving 20 bases between. CDR3 coding DNA: TGTGCCAGCAGCTTAGATCCCATGGCCTTGGGGGGCCAGCAGTTCTTC. Translating it yields CASSLDPMALGGQQFF. Full variable domain (remainder filled in from reference TRBV11-2 and TRBJ2-1): EAGVAQSPRYKIIEKRQSVAFWCNPISGHATLYWYQQILGQGPKLLIQFQNNGVVDDSQLPKDRFSAERLKGVDSTLKIQPAKLEDSAVYLCASSLDPMALGGQQFFGPGTRLTVL.

This clonotype was detected many times. The genes are TRBV2 and TRBJ2-2; D remains unclear. V dropped 6 bases and J dropped 3 bases, with 8 bases sitting between them. The CDR3 has 13 amino acids. Looked up from germline, CDR1 is SNHLY and CDR2 is FYNNEI. Here the CDR3 DNA reads TGTGCCAGCAGAAGGTGGGACACCGGGGAGCTGTTTTTT. This sequence encodes CASRRWDTGELFF.

This clonotype appeared many times. This chain joins TRBV5-1 and TRBJ2-1; D remains unclear. This CDR3 region has 14 residues. Germline lookup yields CDR1 SGHRS and CDR2 YFSETQ. V dropped 0 bases and J dropped 1 base, with 5 bases sitting between them. This chain's CDR3 is CASSLGVSYNEQFF. DNA of the CDR3: TGCGCCAGCAGCTTGGGGGTATCCTACAATGAGCAGTTCTTC.

This clonotype was seen at least ten times. V usage is TRBV12-3 or TRBV12-4 and J usage is TRBJ1-2; no firm D call. The CDR3 has 14 amino acids. V was shortened by 3 bases and J by 10 bases, with 18 bases between the two germline ends. This CDR3 is CASSFPTRQPNYTF. CDR3 in DNA: TGTGCCAGCAGTTTTCCCACCCGCCAGCCCAACTACACCTTC.

This clonotype showed up many times. V usage is TRBV11-2 and J usage is TRBJ2-7; TRBD2 agrees at 9 bases. Germline trimming cut 5 bases from V and 1 base from J; bases unmatched to any gene: 6. The CDR3 covers 15 residues. Germline loops: CDR1 SGHAT, CDR2 FQNNGV. The CDR3 DNA sequence: TGTGCCAGCAGCCGAGCGGGGGGCCATTCCTACGAGCAGTACTTC. Translated: CASSRAGGHSYEQYF.

This clonotype came up many times. The chain has TRBV5-1 and TRBJ2-1; TRBD2 agrees at 12 bases. The J segment lost 8 bases and the V segment lost 1 base, leaving 10 bases of the junction unmatched. This CDR3 has 17 amino acids. The germline V gene has CDR1 SGHRS and CDR2 YFSETQ. This chain's CDR3 is CASSLPRTSGIVDEQFF. CDR3 sequence (DNA): TGCGCCAGCAGCTTGCCAAGGACTAGCGGGATAGTGGATGAGCAGTTCTTC. The entire variable domain, with the rest obtained from reference TRBV5-1 and TRBJ2-1, is as follows: KAGVTQTPRYLIKTRGQQVTLSCSPISGHRSVSWYQQTPGQGLQFLFEYFSETQRNKGNFPGRFSGRQFSNSRSEMNVSTLELGDSALYLCASSLPRTSGIVDEQFFGPGTRLTVL.

The chain joins TRBV6-1 to TRBJ2-7, with TRBD1 matching over 9 bases. The CDR3 sequence is 16 residues long. V lost 5 bases to trimming and J lost 4 bases; unmatched junction nucleotides: 12. CDR1 is MNHNS and CDR2 is SASEGT in the germline V gene. CDR3 loop: CASSPLWGQGNYEQYF. In DNA form, the CDR3 reads TGTGCCAGCAGTCCCCTGTGGGGACAGGGAAATTACGAGCAGTACTTC.